This TCR beta chain was sequenced during a study of tumor-infiltrating lymphocytes in localized non-small cell lung cancer. Method: immunoSEQ multiplex PCR; TCRdb's copy keeps in-frame clones and lacks some. The sample shows 8,000 to 10,000 clones, about 80% of them seen only once. Sequenced input: uninvolved lung tissue not adjacent to the tumor. This sequence originates from a human donor with non-small cell lung cancer.

CDR3 amino acids: CASSYPPGQELYGYTF. For the CDR3, the DNA is TGTGCCAGCAGTTACCCCCCGGGACAGGAGCTCTATGGCTACACCTTC. The chain employs TRBV28 and TRBJ1-2; 8 bases line up with TRBD1. The V gene end was trimmed by 4 bases and the J gene end by 4 bases; junction bases not matched to a gene: 11. This CDR3 comprises 16 residues. Germline loops: CDR1 MDHEN, CDR2 SYDVKM.